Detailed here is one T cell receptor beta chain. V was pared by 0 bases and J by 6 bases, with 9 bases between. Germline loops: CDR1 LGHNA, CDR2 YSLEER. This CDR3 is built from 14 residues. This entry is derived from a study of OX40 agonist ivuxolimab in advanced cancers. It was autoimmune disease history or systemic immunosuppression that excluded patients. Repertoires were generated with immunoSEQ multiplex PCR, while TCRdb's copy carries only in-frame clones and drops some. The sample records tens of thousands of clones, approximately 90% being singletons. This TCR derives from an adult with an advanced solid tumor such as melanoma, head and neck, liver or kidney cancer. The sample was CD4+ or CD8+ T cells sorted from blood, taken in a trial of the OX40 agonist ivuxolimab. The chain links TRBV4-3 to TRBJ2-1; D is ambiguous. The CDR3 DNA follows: TGCGCCAGCAGCCAAGATGAGCTATTCAATGAGCAGTTCTTC. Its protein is CASSQDELFNEQFF.